This T cell receptor beta chain was documented in a study of identical twins. The cDNA had a unique molecular identifier and a template-switch universal primer site. TCRdb analysed the 5' RACE reads with MiXCR anew, one entry per CDR3 protein. Of just under 650,000 distinct CDR3 sequences listed, less than 9% are singletons. V lost 4 bases to trimming and J lost 1 base, with 8 bases between them. Germline CDR1 and CDR2: SQVTM and ANQGSEA. The CDR3 totals 13 residues. With respect to this clonotype: The antigen is not known.

The study's findings and limits: Memory repertoires showed no such pattern, whereas abundant cord blood beta clonotypes carried fewer insertions. The authors drew conclusions from cross-sectional statistical analysis rather than following the same donors. Less excess twin sharing appeared in beta out-of-frame sequences.

The same specimen was also included in a second study, on yellow fever vaccine responses in identical twins.

This receptor was identified in a woman aged 18 to 35 in good health. The rearrangement uses TRBV29-1 and TRBJ2-1; D is perhaps TRBD1 (6 bases). Sequences were obtained from PBMCs. CDR3 protein: CSVGGQSYNEQFF. CDR3 nucleotide sequence: TGCAGCGTTGGAGGACAGTCCTACAATGAGCAGTTCTTC.